There are a few counts of the clone carrying this TCR beta chain. The antigen remains unidentified. The ends were cut back, 5 bases at V and 7 bases at J, with 33 bases in the middle. The CDR3 has 19 amino acids. Germline CDR1 is SGHRS and CDR2 is YFSETQ. One entry per CDR3 protein results from TCRdb running MiXCR on the 5' RACE reads. This table has about 390,000 distinct CDR3 sequences, approximately 8.7% appearing once. The sample belongs to a study of identical twins. Study-level findings and limits: There was more out-of-frame TCR alpha sharing in monozygotic twins than models estimated. Carriage of fewer insertions was seen in abundant cord blood beta clonotypes, whereas memory repertoires showed none.

The V and J genes are TRBV5-1 and TRBJ1-1; D uncertain. The clonotype was recovered from a woman aged 45-60 years in good health. Source material: naive T cells sorted from blood. The CDR3, as DNA: TGCGCCAGCAGTCTTACCCAGACCCAAGCCGGCCTAAGTTCGATTGAAGCTTTCTTT. Its translation: CASSLTQTQAGLSSIEAFF.